Shown below are 9 T cell receptor beta chains from a single sample sequenced in a study of T cells after yellow fever vaccination. TCRdb re-called the 5' RACE reads through MiXCR, storing one row per CDR3 protein. The repertoire holds 300,000 or so distinct CDR3 sequences, around 13% seen once, with about 0.51% in the top ten. Material: CD4+ T cells sorted from PBMCs, obtained 45 days after the yellow fever booster vaccination. The receptors were gathered from a man younger than 40 who received the YFV17D yellow fever vaccine.

This clonotype came up a few times. As DNA, the CDR3 is TGTGCCAGCTCACCACCCCCGGGACAAACCTACGAGCAGTACTTC. Amino acid sequence: CASSPPPGQTYEQYF. The chain has TRBV18 and TRBJ2-7; TRBD1 is a possible D gene (6 bases). The CDR3 spans 15 residues. Trimming cost V 0 bases and J 2 bases, with 11 bases left between them. The V gene's germline CDR1 is KGHSH and CDR2 LQKENI.

The chain recombines TRBV29-1 with TRBJ1-2, with 8 bases that match TRBD1. Germline V CDR1 and CDR2: SQVTM, ANQGSEA. With 4 bases clipped from V and 8 bases from J, the junction kept 3 bases outside the gene matches. CDR3 size: 11 residues. In DNA, the CDR3 is TGCAGCGTTGGGACAGGGCACGGCTACACCTTC. Protein: CSVGTGHGYTF.

This clonotype was counted between two and nine times. The chain combines TRBV4-3 with TRBJ2-5; D is possibly TRBD1 (6 bases). This CDR3 has 15 amino acids. The germline CDR1 and CDR2 sequences are LGHNA and YSLEER. The germline V and J ends were trimmed by 0 bases and 5 bases, with 13 bases remaining between them. The CDR3 bases are TGCGCCAGCAGCCAAGATGTCAGGGGCTTGGAGACCCAGTACTTC. Protein product: CASSQDVRGLETQYF.

This clonotype has a count of ten or more. V is TRBV27 and J is TRBJ2-1, with 10 bases that match TRBD1. Germline lookup yields CDR1 MNHEY and CDR2 SMNVEV (reference sequence). V lost 5 bases to trimming and J lost 6 bases; unmatched junction nucleotides: 10. This CDR3 is built from 16 residues. The CDR3 sequence is CASSPRWDRGLNEQFF. In DNA form, the CDR3 reads TGTGCCAGCAGTCCCCGTTGGGACAGGGGTCTCAATGAGCAGTTCTTC.

This chain joins TRBV28 and TRBJ2-1; a possible D gene is TRBD2 (6 bases). Trimming pared 3 bases from V and 8 bases from J, leaving 11 bases between. CDR1 and CDR2 from the germline V gene are MDHEN and SYDVKM. The CDR3 has 13 residues. The CDR3: CASSFLVADEQFF. CDR3 nucleotide sequence: TGTGCCAGCAGTTTCCTGGTAGCGGATGAGCAGTTCTTC.

This clonotype turned up a few times. The gene calls are TRBV5-5 and TRBJ2-5, with 7 bases fitting TRBD2. Germline assignment: CDR1 SGHKS and CDR2 YYEKEE (reference sequence). CDR3 length: 14 amino acids. Trimming at V came to 3 bases and at J to 1 base, leaving 3 bases not matched to a gene. The DNA of the CDR3 is TGTGCCAGCAGCTCTACGGGGGGCCAAGAGACCCAGTACTTC. It is translated as CASSSTGGQETQYF. Based on the CDR3 plus reference TRBV5-5 and TRBJ2-5, the full variable domain is DAGVTQSPTHLIKTRGQQVTLRCSPISGHKSVSWYQQVLGQGPQFIFQYYEKEERGRGNFPDRFSARQFPNYSSELNVNALLLGDSALYLCASSSTGGQETQYFGPGTRLLVL.

This clonotype was counted between two and nine times. The V and J genes are TRBV20-1 and TRBJ2-6; weak D call: TRBD2 (5 bases). Looked up from germline, CDR1 is DFQATT and CDR2 is SNEGSKA (reference sequence). Trimming left V 1 base short and J 1 base short, with 8 bases between. The CDR3 runs to 15 residues. CDR3 loop: CSARATGSGANVLTF. The DNA for the CDR3 is TGCAGTGCTAGAGCTACGGGGTCTGGGGCCAACGTCCTGACTTTC.

This rearrangement joins TRBV20-1 to TRBJ2-3; perhaps TRBD2 as D (6 bases). Germline assignment: CDR1 DFQATT and CDR2 SNEGSKA (reference sequence). Trimming shortened V by 6 bases and J by 0 bases, and 13 bases separated the two germline ends. The CDR3 loop spans 14 amino acids. This chain's CDR3 is CSALLAVSTDTQYF. For the CDR3, the DNA is TGCAGTGCACTACTAGCTGTTAGCACAGATACGCAGTATTTT.

The chain joins TRBV5-1 to TRBJ2-2; D uncertain. V gave up 0 bases and J gave up 2 bases, with 17 bases separating them. Looked up from germline, CDR1 is SGHRS and CDR2 is YFSETQ. This CDR3 spans 18 amino acids. Written as DNA, the CDR3 is TGCGCCAGCAGCTTGGGATTATTAAGCACCCTAAACACCGGGGAGCTGTTTTTT. Translation gives CASSLGLLSTLNTGELFF.